This T cell receptor beta chain came from a study of blood T cell repertoires in COVID-19. Across the whole study: The analysed material was cDNA or gDNA that came from T cells, B-cell-depleted T cells, or PBMCs.

The assay was immunoSEQ multiplex PCR, and TCRdb's table has in-frame clones only and misses some. The sample shows some 150,000 clones, approximately 90% of them seen only once. The CDR3 is 15 residues long. Germline trimming cut 0 bases from V and 3 bases from J; bases unmatched to any gene: 2. Germline loops: CDR1 MNHEY, CDR2 SVGAGI. The chain joins TRBV6-5 to TRBJ1-1; 9 bases line up with TRBD1. The receptor was isolated from a woman between 40 and 50 years old with acute or convalescent COVID-19. Sequencing was performed on peripheral blood. This chain's CDR3 is CASSYSRQGDTEAFF. The CDR3 DNA reads TGTGCCAGCAGTTACTCAAGACAGGGGGACACTGAAGCTTTCTTT.